This T cell receptor (beta chain) was sequenced during a study of T cell responses to AZD1222 COVID-19 vaccine. Regarding the study as a whole: Scientists sampled the repertoires only once the peak T cell response had passed. Donors, mostly white British, included more females; clonal diversity was possibly underestimated. The study identified only five or six AZD1222 recipients as seropositive at baseline.

CDR3 length: 15 amino acids. Trimming left V 3 bases short and J 1 base short, with 12 bases between. The germline CDR1 and CDR2 sequences are SEHNR and FQNEAQ (reference sequence). As concerns this clone: Its specificity is not known.

The method was immunoSEQ multiplex PCR; TCRdb's version includes in-frame clones alone and lacks a portion of them. The sample lists some 180,000 clones, roughly 92% occurring once. Pooled together were second doses at about 4 or about 12 weeks. The chain has TRBV7-9 and TRBJ1-1, with a possible D match to TRBD1 (6 bases). The receptor comes from an adult who received the AZD1222 COVID-19 vaccine. Sequencing was performed on peripheral blood, taken 28 days after the second AZD1222 dose. The CDR3 here is CASSFTGHTNTEAFF. The CDR3 coding sequence is TGTGCCAGCAGCTTTACGGGACACACGAACACTGAAGCTTTCTTT.